These T cell receptor beta chains were read from a single sample in a study of vaccination and CD4 T cells after COVID-19. These TCRs' antigens remain unknown. TCRdb re-called the PCR reads through MiXCR, storing one row per CDR3 protein. The sample has about 20,000 distinct CDR3 sequences, about 52% seen once. Sequencing was performed on CD4+ T cells from blood, cultured in vitro. The receptors here all came from a human donor who had recovered from COVID-19. Both conserved end residues are part of each CDR3. The order of the fields is J gene, D gene, V gene, clone size, CDR3 protein, CDR3 DNA. D genes are given only for firm matches. Clone size appears in some rows only: once, few, many, or a class for an expanded clone.

TRBJ2-1 | . | TRBV6-1 | . | CASSGRGVEQFF | TGTGCCAGCAGTGGAAGAGGAGTCGAGCAGTTCTTC
TRBJ2-1 | . | TRBV24-1 | . | CANQDGMGKLVGEQFF | TGTGCGAACCAGGATGGAATGGGGAAATTGGTGGGTGAGCAGTTCTTC
TRBJ2-1 | . | TRBV6-5 | . | CASSYGQSRYNEQFF | TGTGCCAGCAGTTATGGTCAGAGTAGGTACAATGAGCAGTTCTTC
TRBJ2-5 | . | TRBV20-1 | . | CSARSVLGETQYF | TGCAGTGCTAGAAGTGTCTTAGGTGAGACCCAGTACTTC
TRBJ1-5 | . | TRBV28 | few | CASRRGMGNQPQHF | TGTGCCAGCAGGAGGGGAATGGGCAATCAGCCCCAGCATTTT
TRBJ2-1 | TRBD2 | TRBV9 | . | CASSPRWGASGSHEQFF | TGTGCCAGCAGCCCCCGGTGGGGGGCTAGCGGGAGCCATGAGCAGTTCTTC
TRBJ1-1 | . | TRBV12-3/TRBV12-4 | . | CATRTQAYTEAFF | TGTGCCACTCGGACGCAGGCTTACACTGAAGCTTTCTTT
TRBJ1-1 | . | TRBV7-9 | . | CASSLLSDQTEAFF | TGTGCCAGCAGCCTGCTGAGTGATCAGACTGAAGCTTTCTTT
TRBJ2-7 | . | TRBV6-1 | . | CASSGSYEQYF | TGTGCCAGCAGTGGATCCTACGAGCAGTACTTC
TRBJ2-3 | . | TRBV11-3 | . | CASSSYGTPDTQYF | TGTGCCAGCAGCTCCTACGGGACGCCAGATACGCAGTATTTT
TRBJ2-1 | . | TRBV2 | . | CASSEALHRMSGSSYNEQFF | TGTGCCAGCAGTGAAGCGCTTCATAGGATGAGCGGAAGCTCCTACAATGAGCAGTTCTTC
TRBJ1-2 | . | TRBV2 | . | CASSPTRQTEHGYTF | TGTGCCAGCAGTCCAACCCGGCAGACGGAACATGGCTACACCTTC
TRBJ1-1 | . | TRBV9 | . | CASSVEAGYTEAFF | TGTGCCAGCAGCGTAGAGGCGGGGTACACTGAAGCTTTCTTT
TRBJ2-1 | TRBD2 | TRBV27 | . | CASSRTSGYNEQFF | TGTGCCAGCAGCCGGACTAGCGGATACAATGAGCAGTTCTTC
TRBJ2-6 | . | TRBV24-1 | . | CATSGSSGANVLTF | TGTGCCACCAGTGGAAGTTCTGGGGCCAACGTCCTGACTTTC
TRBJ2-2 | TRBD2 | TRBV20-1 | . | CSAIASSGGLNTGELFF | TGCAGTGCTATCGCGAGTAGCGGGGGCCTGAACACCGGGGAGCTGTTTTTT
TRBJ1-1 | . | TRBV19 | . | CASSIRTGRIEAFF | TGTGCCAGTAGTATCCGGACCGGGCGCATTGAAGCTTTCTTT
TRBJ2-3 | . | TRBV11-2 | . | CASSASDPGDTQYF | TGTGCCAGCAGCGCGAGTGACCCCGGGGATACGCAGTATTTT
TRBJ1-3 | TRBD1 | TRBV7-2 | few | CASSLGGQGITGNTIYF | TGTGCCAGCAGCTTAGGAGGACAGGGGATCACTGGAAACACCATATATTTT
TRBJ1-3 | TRBD1 | TRBV6-1 | . | CASSERTGSSSGNTIYF | TGTGCCAGCAGTGAAAGGACAGGGTCCAGCTCTGGAAACACCATATATTTT
TRBJ2-7 | TRBD1 | TRBV5-4 | . | CASSLGSGQHSYEQYF | TGTGCCAGCAGCTTGGGGTCGGGACAGCACTCCTACGAGCAGTACTTC
TRBJ2-5 | . | TRBV2 | . | CASSRNRQETQYF | TGTGCCAGCAGTAGGAACAGACAAGAGACCCAGTACTTC
TRBJ2-1 | TRBD2 | TRBV20-1 | few | CSANSGRDYNEQFF | TGCAGTGCTAATAGCGGGAGGGACTACAATGAGCAGTTCTTC
TRBJ2-7 | . | TRBV27 | . | CASKILSLGPSYEQYF | TGTGCCAGCAAAATACTCTCACTGGGTCCGTCCTACGAGCAGTACTTC
TRBJ1-2 | . | TRBV7-2 | once | CASSLDPGAQDGYTF | TGTGCCAGCAGCTTAGATCCGGGGGCGCAGGATGGCTACACCTTC
TRBJ2-1 | . | TRBV20-1 | . | CSARDFRATYNEQFF | TGCAGTGCTAGAGATTTTCGCGCAACCTACAATGAGCAGTTCTTC
TRBJ1-2 | . | TRBV10-3 | few | CAISEPPGLGRGYTF | TGTGCCATCAGTGAGCCCCCGGGCCTGGGGCGAGGCTACACCTTC
TRBJ1-6 | . | TRBV6-1 | few | CASSNGRFKDSPLHF | TGTGCCAGCAGTAACGGACGTTTTAAGGATTCACCCCTCCACTTT
TRBJ1-2 | TRBD1 | TRBV20-1 | few | CSASRQGRANGYTF | TGCAGTGCTTCGCGACAGGGGAGGGCAAATGGCTACACCTTC
TRBJ1-2 | . | TRBV30 | . | CAWSVLQAPNYGYTF | TGTGCCTGGAGTGTACTGCAGGCCCCTAACTATGGCTACACCTTC